Each of the 4 T cell receptor beta chains below was sequenced from the same sample in a study of T cell repertoires in cytomegalovirus infection. One entry per CDR3 protein results from TCRdb running MiXCR on the reads. The sample contains under 90,000 distinct CDR3 sequences, 20% to 25% of which appear only once. These receptors are not linked to any known antigen. The sequenced material came from PBMCs, sequenced either directly or after in vitro stimulation (not recorded which). Receptors were obtained from a human donor in good health (CMV status not recorded). Some clones in this sample may be carry-over from other donors' samples.

The rearrangement uses TRBV5-1 and TRBJ2-1; D is possibly TRBD1 (5 bases). Germline V gene sequence: CDR1 SGHRS, CDR2 YFSETQ. V was cut by 0 bases and J by 1 base, with 14 bases left in between. The CDR3 has 17 residues. The CDR3 region has the DNA TGCGCCAGCAGCTTGGGAATAGGGGCGCTTTCCTACAATGAGCAGTTCTTC. Encoded protein: CASSLGIGALSYNEQFF.

CDR3 nucleotide sequence: TGTGCCAGCAGTTTCATTTTTAGGCAGGGGGGAACGGGCACTGAAGCTTTCTTT. Its protein is CASSFIFRQGGTGTEAFF. V is TRBV12-3 or TRBV12-4 and J is TRBJ1-1, with 7 bases aligning to TRBD1. V was clipped by 3 bases and J by 4 bases; unmatched bases: 17. The CDR3 is 18 amino acids.

V gene TRBV4-1 combines with J gene TRBJ1-6, with 8 nucleotides matching TRBD1. Trimming at V came to 5 bases and at J to 4 bases, leaving 1 base not matched to a gene. The V gene's germline CDR1 is MGHRA and CDR2 YSYEKL. CDR3 length: 14 residues. CDR3 loop: CASSYRGYNSPLHF. CDR3 DNA sequence: TGCGCCAGCAGCTACAGGGGGTATAATTCACCCCTCCACTTT.

There are a few counts of this clonotype. V gene TRBV6-1 combines with J gene TRBJ2-1; D is uncertain. The CDR3 runs 14 residues. The germline gives CDR1 MNHNS, CDR2 SASEGT. V was pared by 2 bases and J by 9 bases, with 14 bases between. The CDR3 sequence is CASSETKPGGEQFF. CDR3 nucleotides: TGTGCCAGCAGTGAAACTAAGCCTGGCGGTGAGCAGTTCTTC.